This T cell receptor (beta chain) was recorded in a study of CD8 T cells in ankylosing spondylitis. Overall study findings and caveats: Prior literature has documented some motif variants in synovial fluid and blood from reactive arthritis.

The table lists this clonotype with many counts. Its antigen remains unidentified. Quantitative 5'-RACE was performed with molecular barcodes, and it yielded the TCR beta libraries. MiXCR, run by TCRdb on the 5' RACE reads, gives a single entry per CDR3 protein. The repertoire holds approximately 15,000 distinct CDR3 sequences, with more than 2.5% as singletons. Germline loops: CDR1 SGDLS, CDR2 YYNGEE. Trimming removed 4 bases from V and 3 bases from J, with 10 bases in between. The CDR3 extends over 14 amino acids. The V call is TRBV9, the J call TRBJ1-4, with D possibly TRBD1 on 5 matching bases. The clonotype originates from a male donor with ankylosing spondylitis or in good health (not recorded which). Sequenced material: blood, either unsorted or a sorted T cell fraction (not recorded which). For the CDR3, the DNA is TGTGCCAGCAGCCTGACGGGGGCTAATGAAAAACTGTTTTTT. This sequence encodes CASSLTGANEKLFF.